Described below is a single T cell receptor beta chain sequence and its context. The sample originates from a study of control samples from healthy donors and cancer patients. The repertoire was sequenced with immunoSEQ multiplex PCR; TCRdb's copy has only in-frame clones and lacks some. Of 130,000 or so clones in the sample, about 89% are singletons; the top ten hold 2.9%. Germline V lookup: CDR1 SEHNR, CDR2 FQNEAQ (reference sequence). The CDR3 length is 16 residues. The V end was cut by 1 base, the J end by 3 bases, with 15 bases between. The specimen was blood. The clonotype was recovered from a man aged 55 to 70 in good health. The chain has TRBV7-9 and TRBJ1-2; D is ambiguous. The CDR3 here is CASSLERPWTDYGYTF. The CDR3 DNA follows: TGTGCCAGCAGCTTAGAACGTCCGTGGACGGACTATGGCTACACCTTC.